Sequencing of this T cell receptor beta chain was carried out in a study of cytomegalovirus exposure and HLA in healthy donors. Across the whole study: The early release's HLA-typed donors yielded 70 million to 85 million unique TCRs. General observations from the study: Presence/absence analyses supposed approximately even sequencing depth among donors. TCR beta chain V- and J-gene trimming was linked, in a later analysis, to a missense variant in DCLRE1C.

Turning to this clone: The target antigen is unknown.

The germline gives CDR1 SGHRS, CDR2 YFSETQ. The CDR3 contains 15 residues. Trimming took off 3 bases at V and 4 bases at J, with 11 bases between the two ends. PCR employed 60 Vbeta and 13 Jbeta primers. How the authors handled the data: An analysis performed later counted roughly 79 million unique TCR beta chains (around 11 million of them shared). Generated by immunoSEQ multiplex PCR, the TCRdb table keeps only in-frame clones and is missing some. V, J and clone size are those of that table, while D and trimming were read from the DNA. This table holds 200,000 to 250,000 clones, more than 70% found once.

The receptor was isolated from a human donor in good health. Input material: PBMCs. The rearrangement uses TRBV5-1 and TRBJ2-6; weak D call: TRBD1 (6 bases). The CDR3 reads CASSSAGAGANVLTF. The CDR3 DNA follows: TGCGCCAGCAGCTCAGCAGGGGCAGGGGCCAACGTCCTGACTTTC. Filled out from reference TRBV5-1 and TRBJ2-6, the complete variable domain reads KAGVTQTPRYLIKTRGQQVTLSCSPISGHRSVSWYQQTPGQGLQFLFEYFSETQRNKGNFPGRFSGRQFSNSRSEMNVSTLELGDSALYLCASSSAGAGANVLTFGAGSRLTVL.